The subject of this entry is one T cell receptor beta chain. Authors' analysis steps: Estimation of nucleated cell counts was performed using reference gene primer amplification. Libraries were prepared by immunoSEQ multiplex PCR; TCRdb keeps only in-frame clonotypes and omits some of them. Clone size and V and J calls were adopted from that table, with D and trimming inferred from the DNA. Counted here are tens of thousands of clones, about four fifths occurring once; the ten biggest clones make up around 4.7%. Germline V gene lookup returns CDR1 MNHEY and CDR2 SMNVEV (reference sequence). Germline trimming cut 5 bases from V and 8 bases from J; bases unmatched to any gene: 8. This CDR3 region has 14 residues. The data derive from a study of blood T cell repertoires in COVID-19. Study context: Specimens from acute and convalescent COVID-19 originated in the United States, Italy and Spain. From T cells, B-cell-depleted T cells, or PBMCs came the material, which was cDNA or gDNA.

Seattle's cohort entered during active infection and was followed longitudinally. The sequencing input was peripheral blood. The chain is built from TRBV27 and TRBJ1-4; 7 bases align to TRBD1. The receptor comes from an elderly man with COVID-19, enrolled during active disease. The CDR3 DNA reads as TGTGCCAGCAGTCCCGGGACAGTCCCGGAAAAACTGTTTTTT. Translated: CASSPGTVPEKLFF.